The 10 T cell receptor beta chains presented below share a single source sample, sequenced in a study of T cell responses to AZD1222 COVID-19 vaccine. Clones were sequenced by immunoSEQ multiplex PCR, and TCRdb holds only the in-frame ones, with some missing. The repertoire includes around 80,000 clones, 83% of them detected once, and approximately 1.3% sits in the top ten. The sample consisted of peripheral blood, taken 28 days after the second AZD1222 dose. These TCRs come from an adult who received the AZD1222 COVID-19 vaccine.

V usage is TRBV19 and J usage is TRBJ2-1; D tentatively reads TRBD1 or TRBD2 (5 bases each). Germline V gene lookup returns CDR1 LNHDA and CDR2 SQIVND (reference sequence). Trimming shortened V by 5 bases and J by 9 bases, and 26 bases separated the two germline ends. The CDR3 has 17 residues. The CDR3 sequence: CASSPQKAGTDLGEQFF. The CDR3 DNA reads TGTGCCAGTAGTCCCCAAAAAGCCGGGACGGACTTGGGTGAGCAGTTCTTC.

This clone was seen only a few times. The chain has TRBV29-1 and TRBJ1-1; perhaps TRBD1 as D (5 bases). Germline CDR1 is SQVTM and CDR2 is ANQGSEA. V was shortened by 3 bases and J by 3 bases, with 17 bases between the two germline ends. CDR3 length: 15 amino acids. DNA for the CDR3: TGCAGCGTTGAGTGGGCGGCAGGGCCGGACACTGAAGCTTTCTTT. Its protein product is CSVEWAAGPDTEAFF.

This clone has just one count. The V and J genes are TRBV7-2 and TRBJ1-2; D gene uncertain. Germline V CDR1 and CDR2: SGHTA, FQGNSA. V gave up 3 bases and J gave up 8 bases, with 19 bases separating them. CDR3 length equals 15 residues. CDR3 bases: TGTGCCAGCAGCTTGAGGACGGATCCTCCTGAAGGCTACACCTTC. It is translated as CASSLRTDPPEGYTF. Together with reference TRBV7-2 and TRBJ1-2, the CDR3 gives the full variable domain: GAGVSQSPSNKVTEKGKDVELRCDPISGHTALYWYRQSLGQGLEFLIYFQGNSAPDKSGLPSDRFSAERTGGSVSTLTIQRTQQEDSAVYLCASSLRTDPPEGYTFGSGTRLTVV.

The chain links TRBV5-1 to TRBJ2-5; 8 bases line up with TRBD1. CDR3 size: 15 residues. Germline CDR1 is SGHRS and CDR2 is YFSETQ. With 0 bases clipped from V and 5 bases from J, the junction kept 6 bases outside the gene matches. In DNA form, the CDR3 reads TGCGCCAGCAGCTTGGGGCAGGGGGCCAGGGAGACCCAGTACTTC. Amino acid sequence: CASSLGQGARETQYF. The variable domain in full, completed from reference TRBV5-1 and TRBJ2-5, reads KAGVTQTPRYLIKTRGQQVTLSCSPISGHRSVSWYQQTPGQGLQFLFEYFSETQRNKGNFPGRFSGRQFSNSRSEMNVSTLELGDSALYLCASSLGQGARETQYFGPGTRLLVL.

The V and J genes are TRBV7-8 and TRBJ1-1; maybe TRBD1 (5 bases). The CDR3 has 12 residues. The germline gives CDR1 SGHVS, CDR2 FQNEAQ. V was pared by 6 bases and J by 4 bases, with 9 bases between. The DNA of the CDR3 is TGTGCCAGCAGGGGAAGGGGCACTGAAGCTTTCTTT. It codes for CASRGRGTEAFF. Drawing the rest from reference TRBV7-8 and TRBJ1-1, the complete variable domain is GAGVSQSPRYKVAKRGQDVALRCDPISGHVSLFWYQQALGQGPEFLTYFQNEAQLDKSGLPSDRFFAERPEGSVSTLKIQRTQQEDSAVYLCASRGRGTEAFFGQGTRLTVV.

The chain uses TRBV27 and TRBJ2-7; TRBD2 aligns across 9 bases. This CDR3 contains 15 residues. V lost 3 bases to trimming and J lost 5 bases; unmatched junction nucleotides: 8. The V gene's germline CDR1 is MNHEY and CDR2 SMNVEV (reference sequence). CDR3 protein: CASSLYSGRSHEQYF. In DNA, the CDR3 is TGTGCCAGCAGTTTGTATAGCGGGAGATCCCACGAGCAGTACTTC.

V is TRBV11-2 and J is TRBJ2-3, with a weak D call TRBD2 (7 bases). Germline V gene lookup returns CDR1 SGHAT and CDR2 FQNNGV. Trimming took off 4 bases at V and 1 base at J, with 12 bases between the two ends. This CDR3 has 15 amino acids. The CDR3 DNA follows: TGTGCCAGCAGCTCTAGGGGGGGAGGCACAGATACGCAGTATTTT. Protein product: CASSSRGGGTDTQYF.

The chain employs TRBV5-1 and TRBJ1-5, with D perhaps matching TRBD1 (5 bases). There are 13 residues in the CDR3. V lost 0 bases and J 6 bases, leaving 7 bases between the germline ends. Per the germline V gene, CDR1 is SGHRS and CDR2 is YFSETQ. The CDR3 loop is CASSLGDGQPQHF. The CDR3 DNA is TGCGCCAGCAGCTTGGGGGACGGTCAGCCCCAGCATTTT. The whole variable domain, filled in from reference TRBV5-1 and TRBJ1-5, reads KAGVTQTPRYLIKTRGQQVTLSCSPISGHRSVSWYQQTPGQGLQFLFEYFSETQRNKGNFPGRFSGRQFSNSRSEMNVSTLELGDSALYLCASSLGDGQPQHFGDGTRLSIL.

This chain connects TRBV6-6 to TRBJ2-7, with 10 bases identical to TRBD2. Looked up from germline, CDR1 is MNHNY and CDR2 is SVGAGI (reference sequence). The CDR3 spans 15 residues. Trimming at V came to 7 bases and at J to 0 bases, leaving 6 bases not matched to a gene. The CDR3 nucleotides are TGTGCCAGCAAACTAGCGGGGTCCAGCTCCTACGAGCAGTACTTC. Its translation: CASKLAGSSSYEQYF.

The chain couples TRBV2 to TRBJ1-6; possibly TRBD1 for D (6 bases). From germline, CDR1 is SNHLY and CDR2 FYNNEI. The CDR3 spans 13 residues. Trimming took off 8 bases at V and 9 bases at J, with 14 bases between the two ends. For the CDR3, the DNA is TGTGCCAGCGCGGAGGAGGGGGGTTCACCCCTCCACTTT. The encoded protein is CASAEEGGSPLHF.